The clone carrying this T cell receptor (beta chain) was found many times. The sample comes from a study of spatial heterogeneity in lung cancer. This CDR3 region has 15 residues. CDR1 is SGDLS and CDR2 is YYNGEE in the germline V gene. V was clipped by 0 bases and J by 5 bases, with 9 bases between them. The time point denotes: sample taken at primary tumor resection. Using its own MiXCR run on the 5' RACE reads, TCRdb lists one record per CDR3 protein. The data contain some 40,000 distinct CDR3 sequences, 3% to 3.5% of them singletons. The sequence was collected from a male donor with early-stage non-small cell lung cancer. Specimen: normal lung tissue next to the tumor, collected at surgery. The gene calls are TRBV9 and TRBJ1-6; no firm D call. The CDR3 sequence: CASSVDGHHNSPLHF. The CDR3 region has the DNA TGTGCCAGCAGCGTAGATGGGCACCATAATTCACCCCTCCACTTT.